These T cell receptor beta chains were read from a single sample in a study of blood T cell repertoires in COVID-19. Generated by immunoSEQ multiplex PCR, the TCRdb table keeps only in-frame clones and is missing some. In the table there are about 190,000 clones, roughly 77% of which are singletons. Material for sequencing was PBMCs or T cells enriched from blood (not recorded which). These receptors all come from a woman in her forties or fifties with acute COVID-19. Both conserved end residues are trimmed from each CDR3.

J: TRBJ2-2; V: TRBV27; CDR3: ASSQTPTGGGTGELF
J: TRBJ2-2; V: TRBV24-1; CDR3: ATSESGFQTGELF
J: TRBJ2-3; V: TRBV23-1; CDR3: ASSQKGDLRLVGRTQY
J: TRBJ1-1; V: TRBV21-1; CDR3: ASSKPGQGAGNTEAF
J: TRBJ2-3; V: TRBV19; CDR3: ASRLDRLSTDTQY
J: TRBJ2-1; V: TRBV6-5; CDR3: AIRGYNEQF
J: TRBJ1-1; V: TRBV19; CDR3: ASSVGRGYTEAF
J: TRBJ1-3; V: TRBV9; CDR3: ASSTRRSLLSGNTIY
J: TRBJ1-2; V: TRBV18; CDR3: ASSPGTDYGYT
J: TRBJ1-2; V: TRBV25-1; CDR3: ASSAGQGRYGYT
J: TRBJ1-4; V: TRBV27; CDR3: ASSPQGFNEKLF
J: TRBJ2-1; V: TRBV6-5; CDR3: ASSSGTRSEQF
J: TRBJ1-2; V: TRBV2; CDR3: ASSEGRGRPYYGYT
J: TRBJ1-6; V: TRBV12-3/TRBV12-4; CDR3: ASSLWTGSPLH
J: TRBJ1-5; V: TRBV28; CDR3: ASSFPGQEIQPQH
J: TRBJ1-3; V: TRBV28; CDR3: ASKQGARGNTIY
J: TRBJ2-6; V: TRBV2; CDR3: ASLRWRRSGANVLT
J: TRBJ1-6; V: TRBV10-1; CDR3: ASSESRLSSPLH
J: TRBJ1-6; V: TRBV4-1; CDR3: ASLGASLGPLH
J: TRBJ1-2; V: TRBV11-2; CDR3: ASSSLTGDYGYT
J: TRBJ2-1; V: TRBV27; CDR3: ASSLLRTGSSYNEQF
J: TRBJ2-1; V: TRBV7-2; CDR3: ASSLGVGLAGPSYNEQF
J: TRBJ2-1; V: TRBV7-3; CDR3: ASRLDGGRSYNEQF
J: TRBJ1-5; V: TRBV6-5; CDR3: ASSYSRQENQPQH
J: TRBJ2-6; V: TRBV2; CDR3: ASSDGLSGANVLT
J: TRBJ1-6; V: TRBV5-5; CDR3: ASSLEPGQGSPLH
J: TRBJ1-1; V: TRBV29-1; CDR3: SVDQGAGTEAF
J: TRBJ2-2; V: TRBV9; CDR3: ASSVANSRGELF
J: TRBJ2-2; V: TRBV29-1; CDR3: SVGGSRELF
J: TRBJ1-2; V: TRBV6-6; CDR3: ASKMKGTDYGYT
J: TRBJ1-2; V: TRBV6-1; CDR3: ASIEGIRSYGYT
J: TRBJ2-5; V: TRBV19; CDR3: ASSPPSRGLAGPQETQY
J: TRBJ1-1; V: TRBV11-3; CDR3: ASSPSQSHTEAF
J: TRBJ1-2; V: TRBV6-5; CDR3: ASSYLTGQPYGYT
J: TRBJ1-2; V: TRBV5-4; CDR3: ASSFGNRGRRYGYT
J: TRBJ1-2; V: TRBV7-9; CDR3: ASSSTAVTYYGYT
J: TRBJ1-2; V: TRBV27; CDR3: ASSLGQGHLNYGYT
J: TRBJ1-1; V: TRBV7-9; CDR3: ASRLGFRQGVNTEAF
J: TRBJ1-2; V: TRBV7-9; CDR3: ASSRGQDLNYGYT
J: TRBJ2-1; V: TRBV7-9; CDR3: ASSLGTSGHVDEQF
J: TRBJ1-2; V: TRBV7-2; CDR3: ASSSLAGTANYGYT
J: TRBJ2-5; V: TRBV7-6; CDR3: ASSLGARGQETQY
J: TRBJ1-5; V: TRBV19; CDR3: ASSIDTDRVGQPQH
J: TRBJ2-2; V: TRBV29-1; CDR3: SVEVMNTGELF
J: TRBJ2-1; V: TRBV29-1; CDR3: SASLDRVNEQF
J: TRBJ1-1; V: TRBV3-1/TRBV3-2; CDR3: ASSPRRQNTEAF
J: TRBJ2-5; V: TRBV6-1; CDR3: ASSEGRGTSGMQTQY
J: TRBJ2-3; V: TRBV18; CDR3: ASSSSTGGGTDTQY
J: TRBJ2-3; V: TRBV28; CDR3: ASSLRGLREKPY
J: TRBJ1-1; V: TRBV28; CDR3: ASSSTEAF